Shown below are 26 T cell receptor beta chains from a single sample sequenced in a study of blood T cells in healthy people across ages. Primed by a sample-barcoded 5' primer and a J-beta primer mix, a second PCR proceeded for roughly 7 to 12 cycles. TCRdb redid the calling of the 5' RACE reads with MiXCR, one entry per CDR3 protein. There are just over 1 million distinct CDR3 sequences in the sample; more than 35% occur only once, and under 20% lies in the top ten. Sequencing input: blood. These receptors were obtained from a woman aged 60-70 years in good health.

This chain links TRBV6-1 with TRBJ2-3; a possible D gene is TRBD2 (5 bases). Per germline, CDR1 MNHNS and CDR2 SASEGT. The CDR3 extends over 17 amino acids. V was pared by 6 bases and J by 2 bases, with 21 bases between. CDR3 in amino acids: CASRTPRLTGNTDTQYF. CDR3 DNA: TGTGCCAGCAGAACCCCAAGACTAACGGGTAACACAGATACGCAGTATTTT.

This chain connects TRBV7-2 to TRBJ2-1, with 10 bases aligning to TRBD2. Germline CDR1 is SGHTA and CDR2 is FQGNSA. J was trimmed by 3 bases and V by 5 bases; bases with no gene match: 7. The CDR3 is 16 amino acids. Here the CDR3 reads CASSRDLAGVYNEQFF. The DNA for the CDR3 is TGTGCCAGCAGCCGAGACCTAGCGGGAGTCTACAATGAGCAGTTCTTC.

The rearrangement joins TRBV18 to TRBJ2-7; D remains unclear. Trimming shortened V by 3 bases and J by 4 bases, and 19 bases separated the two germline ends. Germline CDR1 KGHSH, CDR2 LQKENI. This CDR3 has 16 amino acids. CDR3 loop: CASSPLSGGLGYEQYF. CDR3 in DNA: TGTGCCAGCTCACCGTTGAGTGGTGGGTTAGGGTACGAGCAGTACTTC.

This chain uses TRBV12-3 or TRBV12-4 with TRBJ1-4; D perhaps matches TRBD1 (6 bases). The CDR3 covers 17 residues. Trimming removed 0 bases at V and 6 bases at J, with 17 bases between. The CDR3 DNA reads TGTGCCAGCAGTTTAGCGAACCGGGGGCAAGGGGATGAAAAACTGTTTTTT. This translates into CASSLANRGQGDEKLFF.

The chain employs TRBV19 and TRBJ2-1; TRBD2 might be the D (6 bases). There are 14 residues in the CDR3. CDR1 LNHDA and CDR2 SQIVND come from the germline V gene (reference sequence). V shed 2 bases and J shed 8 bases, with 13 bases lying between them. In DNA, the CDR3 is TGTGCCAGTAGTATACCGGGTCCGGGGGATGAGCAGTTCTTC. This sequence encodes CASSIPGPGDEQFF.

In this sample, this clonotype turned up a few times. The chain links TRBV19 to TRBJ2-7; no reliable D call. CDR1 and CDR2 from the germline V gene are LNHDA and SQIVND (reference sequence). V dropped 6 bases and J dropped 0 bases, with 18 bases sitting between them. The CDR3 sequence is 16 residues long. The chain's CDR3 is CASSPTAETPSYEQYF. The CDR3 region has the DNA TGTGCCAGTAGCCCAACCGCCGAGACTCCCTCCTACGAGCAGTACTTC.

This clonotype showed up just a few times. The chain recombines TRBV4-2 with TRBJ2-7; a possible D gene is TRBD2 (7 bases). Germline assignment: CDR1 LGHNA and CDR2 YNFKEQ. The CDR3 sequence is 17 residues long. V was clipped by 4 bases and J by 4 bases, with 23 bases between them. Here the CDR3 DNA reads TGTGCCAGCAGCCGAGAGGGAGGGGGGGTCGGATCGTACGAGCAGTACTTC. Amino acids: CASSREGGGVGSYEQYF.

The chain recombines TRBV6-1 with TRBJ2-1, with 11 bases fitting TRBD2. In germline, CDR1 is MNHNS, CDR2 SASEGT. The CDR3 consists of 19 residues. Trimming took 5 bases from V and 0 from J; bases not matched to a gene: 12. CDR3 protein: CASSSQGLADPSSYNEQFF. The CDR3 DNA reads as TGTGCCAGCAGTAGCCAGGGACTAGCGGACCCGAGCTCCTACAATGAGCAGTTCTTC.

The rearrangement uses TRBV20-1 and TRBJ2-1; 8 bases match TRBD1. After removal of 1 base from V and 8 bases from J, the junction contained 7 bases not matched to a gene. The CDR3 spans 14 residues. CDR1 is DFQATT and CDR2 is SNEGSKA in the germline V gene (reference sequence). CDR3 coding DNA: TGCAGTGCTAGAGGGACATGGACAGGGTATGAGCAGTTCTTC. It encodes CSARGTWTGYEQFF.

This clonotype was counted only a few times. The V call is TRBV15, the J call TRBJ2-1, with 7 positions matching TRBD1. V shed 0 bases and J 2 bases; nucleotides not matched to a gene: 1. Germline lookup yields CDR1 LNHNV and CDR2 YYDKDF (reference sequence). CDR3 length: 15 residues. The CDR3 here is CATSRDRGTYNEQFF. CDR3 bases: TGTGCCACCAGCAGAGACAGGGGGACCTACAATGAGCAGTTCTTC.

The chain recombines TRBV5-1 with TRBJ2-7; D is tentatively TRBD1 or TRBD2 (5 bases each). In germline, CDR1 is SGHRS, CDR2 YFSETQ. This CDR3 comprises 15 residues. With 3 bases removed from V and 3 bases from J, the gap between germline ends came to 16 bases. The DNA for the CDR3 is TGCGCCAGCAGCTCCACCGGGACGGGTCGCTACGAGCAGTACTTC. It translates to CASSSTGTGRYEQYF.

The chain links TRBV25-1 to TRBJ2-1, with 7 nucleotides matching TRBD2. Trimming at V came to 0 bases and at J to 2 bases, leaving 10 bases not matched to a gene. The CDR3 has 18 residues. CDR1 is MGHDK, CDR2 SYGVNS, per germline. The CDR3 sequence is CASSEYTWGGETYNEQFF. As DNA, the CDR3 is TGTGCCAGCAGTGAATATACCTGGGGGGGAGAAACCTACAATGAGCAGTTCTTC.

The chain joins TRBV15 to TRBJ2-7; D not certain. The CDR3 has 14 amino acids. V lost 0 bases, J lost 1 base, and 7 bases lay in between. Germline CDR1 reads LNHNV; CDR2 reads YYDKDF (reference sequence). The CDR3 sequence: CATSRDLRSYEQYF. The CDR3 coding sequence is TGTGCCACCAGCAGAGATCTAAGGTCCTACGAGCAGTACTTC.

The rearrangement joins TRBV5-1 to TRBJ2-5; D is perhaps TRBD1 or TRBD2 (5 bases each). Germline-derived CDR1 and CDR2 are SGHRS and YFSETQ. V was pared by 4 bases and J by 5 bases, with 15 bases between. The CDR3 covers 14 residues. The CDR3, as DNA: TGCGCCAGCAGCAGATCCAGGGAGCGGGAGACCCAGTACTTC. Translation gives CASSRSRERETQYF. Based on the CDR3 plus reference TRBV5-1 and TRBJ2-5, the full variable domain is KAGVTQTPRYLIKTRGQQVTLSCSPISGHRSVSWYQQTPGQGLQFLFEYFSETQRNKGNFPGRFSGRQFSNSRSEMNVSTLELGDSALYLCASSRSRERETQYFGPGTRLLVL.

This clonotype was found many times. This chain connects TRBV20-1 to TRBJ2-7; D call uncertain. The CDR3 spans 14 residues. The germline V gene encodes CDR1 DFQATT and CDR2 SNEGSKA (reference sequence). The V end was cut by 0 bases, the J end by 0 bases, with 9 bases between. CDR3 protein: CSARDRGSSYEQYF. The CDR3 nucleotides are TGCAGTGCTAGAGATCGAGGTAGCTCCTACGAGCAGTACTTC.

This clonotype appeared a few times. The CDR3 nucleotides are TGTGCCAGCAGCCCGACTAGCGGATCTCGTAATACGCAGTATTTT. Its translation is CASSPTSGSRNTQYF. This chain joins TRBV6-5 and TRBJ2-3, with 9 bases fitting TRBD2. The CDR3 runs 15 residues. Germline V gives CDR1 MNHEY, CDR2 SVGAGI. The V gene end was trimmed by 6 bases and the J gene end by 7 bases; junction bases not matched to a gene: 11.

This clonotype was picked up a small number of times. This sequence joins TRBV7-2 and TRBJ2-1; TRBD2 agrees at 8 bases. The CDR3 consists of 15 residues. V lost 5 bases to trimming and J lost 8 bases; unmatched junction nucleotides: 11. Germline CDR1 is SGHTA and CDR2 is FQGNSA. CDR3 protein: CASSPSGSIRDEQFF. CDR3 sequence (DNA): TGTGCCAGCAGCCCCAGCGGGAGTATCAGGGATGAGCAGTTCTTC. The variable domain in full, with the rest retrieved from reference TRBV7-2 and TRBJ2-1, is GAGVSQSPSNKVTEKGKDVELRCDPISGHTALYWYRQSLGQGLEFLIYFQGNSAPDKSGLPSDRFSAERTGGSVSTLTIQRTQQEDSAVYLCASSPSGSIRDEQFFGPGTRLTVL.

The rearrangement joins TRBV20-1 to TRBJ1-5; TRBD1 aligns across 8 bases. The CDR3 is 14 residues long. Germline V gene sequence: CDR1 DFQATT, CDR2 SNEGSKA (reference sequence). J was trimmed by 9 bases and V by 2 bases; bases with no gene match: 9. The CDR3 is CSARTGQGQWPQHF. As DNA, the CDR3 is TGCAGTGCTAGAACAGGACAGGGTCAATGGCCCCAGCATTTT.

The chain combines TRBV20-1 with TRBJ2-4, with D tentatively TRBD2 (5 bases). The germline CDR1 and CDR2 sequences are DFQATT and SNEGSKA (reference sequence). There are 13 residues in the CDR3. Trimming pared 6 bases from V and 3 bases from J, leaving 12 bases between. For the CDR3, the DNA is TGCAGTGCGCGGGCCTGGGACAAAAACATTCAGTACTTC. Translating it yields CSARAWDKNIQYF.

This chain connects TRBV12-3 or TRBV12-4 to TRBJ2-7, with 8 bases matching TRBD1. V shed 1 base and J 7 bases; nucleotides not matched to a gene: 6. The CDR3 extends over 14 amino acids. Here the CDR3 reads CASSLGQGAVEQYF. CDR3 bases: TGTGCCAGCAGTTTAGGCCAGGGGGCTGTTGAGCAGTACTTC.

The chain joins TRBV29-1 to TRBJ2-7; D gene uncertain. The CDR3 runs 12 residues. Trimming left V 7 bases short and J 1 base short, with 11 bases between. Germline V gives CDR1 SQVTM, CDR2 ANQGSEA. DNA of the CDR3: TGCAGCGCGACAACTACGTCCTACGAGCAGTACTTC. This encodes CSATTTSYEQYF.

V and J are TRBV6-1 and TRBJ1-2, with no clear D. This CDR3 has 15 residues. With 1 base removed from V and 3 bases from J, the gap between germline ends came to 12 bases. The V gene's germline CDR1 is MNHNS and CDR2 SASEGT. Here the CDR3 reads CASSEGGVAYYGYTF. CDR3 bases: TGTGCCAGCAGTGAAGGTGGGGTTGCTTACTATGGCTACACCTTC.

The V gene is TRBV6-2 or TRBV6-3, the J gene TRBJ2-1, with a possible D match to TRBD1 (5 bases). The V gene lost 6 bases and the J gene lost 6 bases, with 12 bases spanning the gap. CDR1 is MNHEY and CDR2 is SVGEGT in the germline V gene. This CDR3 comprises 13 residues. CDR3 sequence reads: CASSERGTNEQFF. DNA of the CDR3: TGTGCCAGCAGCGAAAGGGGTACCAATGAGCAGTTCTTC.

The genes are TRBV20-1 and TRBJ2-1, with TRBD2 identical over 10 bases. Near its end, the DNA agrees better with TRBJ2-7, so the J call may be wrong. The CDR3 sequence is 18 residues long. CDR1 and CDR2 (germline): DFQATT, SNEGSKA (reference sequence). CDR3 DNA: TGCAGTGCTAGACGTTGGCTAGCGGGAGTGTCGTCTTACAATGAGCAGTACTTC. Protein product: CSARRWLAGVSSYNEQYF.

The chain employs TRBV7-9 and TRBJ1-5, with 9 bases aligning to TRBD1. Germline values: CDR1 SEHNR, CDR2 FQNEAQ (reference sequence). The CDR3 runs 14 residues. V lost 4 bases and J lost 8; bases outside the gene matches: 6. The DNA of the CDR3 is TGTGCCAGCAGCTGGGGACAGGGTTCGGAGCCCCAGCATTTT. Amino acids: CASSWGQGSEPQHF.

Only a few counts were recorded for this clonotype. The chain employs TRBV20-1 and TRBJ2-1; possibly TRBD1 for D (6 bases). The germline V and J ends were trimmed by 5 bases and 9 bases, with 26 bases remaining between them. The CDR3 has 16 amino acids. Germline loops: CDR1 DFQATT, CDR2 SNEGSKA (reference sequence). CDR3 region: CSALPLSGTQGREQFF. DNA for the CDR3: TGCAGTGCTCTCCCACTATCCGGGACCCAGGGGCGTGAGCAGTTCTTC.